The 27 T cell receptor beta chains in this list originate from one sample, sequenced in a study of cytomegalovirus exposure and HLA in healthy donors. With 60 Vbeta and 13 Jbeta primers, the PCR was carried out. Using immunoSEQ multiplex PCR, the repertoire was profiled, and TCRdb retains in-frame clones only, with some absent. The repertoire holds under 200,000 clones, 60% to 80% seen once, with over 4.5% in the top ten. The sequencing sample was made of PBMCs. These receptors were collected from a male donor in good health and CMV-seronegative.

The chain couples TRBV4-3 to TRBJ2-1; D might be TRBD1 (5 bases). This CDR3 has 15 residues. CDR1 is LGHNA, CDR2 YSLEER, per germline. V gave up 4 bases and J gave up 1 base, with 11 bases separating them. The CDR3 protein is CASSPRQSSYNEQFF. The CDR3 bases are TGCGCCAGCAGCCCCCGACAGTCGTCCTACAATGAGCAGTTCTTC.

The V call is TRBV21-1, the J call TRBJ1-4; TRBD1 is taken as the D call from the table, unchecked against the DNA. TRBV21-1 is an annotated pseudogene. This CDR3 is 14 amino acids long. The CDR3, as DNA: TGTGCCAGCAGAGGGACAGCTAAAATGAAAAAACTGTTTTTT. Translated: CASRGTAKMKKLFF.

This chain uses TRBV10-3 with TRBJ2-3, with 10 bases fitting TRBD2. The CDR3 spans 15 residues. J lost 5 bases, V lost 3 bases, and 5 bases had no gene match. Germline V gives CDR1 ENHRY, CDR2 SYGVKD. DNA for the CDR3: TGTGCCATCAGTGATCCCCTAGCGGGGGTAGATACGCAGTATTTT. Translating gives CAISDPLAGVDTQYF.

The chain couples TRBV5-4 to TRBJ1-2, with TRBD1 identical over 8 bases. There are 14 residues in the CDR3. Germline V gene data show CDR1 as SGHNT and CDR2 as YYREEE (reference sequence). Losses at the gene ends were 4 bases for V and 4 bases for J; bases not matched to a gene: 6. CDR3 nucleotide sequence: TGTGCCAGCAGCGGGGACAGGCGAATCTATGGCTACACCTTC. The encoded protein is CASSGDRRIYGYTF. The complete variable domain, with remaining parts taken from reference TRBV5-4 and TRBJ1-2, reads ETGVTQSPTHLIKTRGQQVTLRCSSQSGHNTVSWYQQALGQGPQFIFQYYREEENGRGNFPPRFSGLQFPNYSSELNVNALELDDSALYLCASSGDRRIYGYTFGSGTRLTVV.

The CDR3 sequence is CASSPGQGYNQPQHF. CDR3 sequence (DNA): TGTGCCAGCAGCCCGGGACAGGGTTACAATCAGCCCCAGCATTTT. This chain uses TRBV16 with TRBJ1-5; 9 bases align to TRBD1. Germline V gene data show CDR1 as KGHSY and CDR2 as FQNENV. V dropped 4 bases and J dropped 3; count of bases not matched to a gene: 4. This CDR3 is built from 15 residues.

The J gene is TRBJ1-1, the V gene TRBV11-2; D not resolved. Trimming removed 7 bases from V and 1 base from J, with 10 bases in between. The CDR3 extends over 13 amino acids. In germline, CDR1 is SGHAT, CDR2 FQNNGV. The chain's CDR3 is CASIQAGNTEAFF. The CDR3 DNA sequence: TGTGCCAGCATCCAGGCCGGGAACACTGAAGCTTTCTTT.

V and J are TRBV18 and TRBJ2-7, with 7 bases matching TRBD1. Germline V CDR1 and CDR2: KGHSH, LQKENI. The V segment lost 4 bases and the J segment 5 bases; nucleotides outside the gene matches: 8. The CDR3 runs to 14 residues. The CDR3 is CASSHGQASHEQYF. In nucleotides, the CDR3 is TGTGCCAGCTCACATGGACAGGCATCCCACGAGCAGTACTTC.

In its sample, this clone was seen a few times. The chain uses TRBV5-1 and TRBJ1-6, with 8 nucleotides matching TRBD1. CDR3 length equals 15 residues. V gave up 1 base and J gave up 6 bases; unmatched junction bases: 3. Germline V CDR1 and CDR2: SGHRS, YFSETQ. DNA of the CDR3: TGCGCCAGCAGCTTGATCGGGACAGGTAATTCACCCCTCCACTTT. This codes for CASSLIGTGNSPLHF.

This clone occurred a few times. V usage is TRBV27 and J usage is TRBJ2-7; D is perhaps TRBD1 (6 bases). Trimming pared 8 bases from V and 1 base from J, leaving 12 bases between. Per the germline V gene, CDR1 is MNHEY and CDR2 is SMNVEV (reference sequence). The CDR3 covers 13 residues. The DNA for the CDR3 is TGTGCCAGCGCCCGGGACACATCCTACGAGCAGTACTTC. This translates into CASARDTSYEQYF.

This clone was counted only a few times. The rearrangement joins TRBV2 to TRBJ1-3; no clear D gene. Deletions cut 10 bases from V and 0 bases from J, with 16 bases between. The length of the CDR3 is 15 residues. Per germline, CDR1 SNHLY and CDR2 FYNNEI. CDR3 loop: CAINRGRYSGNTIYF. As DNA, the CDR3 is TGTGCCATCAACCGCGGCCGATACTCTGGAAACACCATATATTTT.

The genes are TRBV7-9 and TRBJ1-4; TRBD1 matches at 9 bases. The V and J ends lost 3 bases and 7 bases, in that order; junction bases with no gene match: 3. The germline V gene encodes CDR1 SEHNR and CDR2 FQNEAQ (reference sequence). This CDR3 is built from 14 residues. CDR3 loop: CASSLGTGLEKLFF. For the CDR3, the DNA is TGTGCCAGCAGCTTGGGGACAGGGCTTGAAAAACTGTTTTTT.

The chain carries TRBV9 and TRBJ1-4; the D gene is possibly TRBD1 (6 bases). This CDR3 region has 14 residues. Germline V gene sequence: CDR1 SGDLS, CDR2 YYNGEE. The germline V and J ends were trimmed by 3 bases and 7 bases, with 13 bases remaining between them. The CDR3 region has the DNA TGTGCCAGCAGCGAGGGGGGGGCTGGTGAAAAACTGTTTTTT. This codes for CASSEGGAGEKLFF.

The genes are TRBV6-5 and TRBJ2-7, with a possible D match to TRBD1 (6 bases). Germline CDR1 reads MNHEY; CDR2 reads SVGAGI. The CDR3 covers 14 residues. V lost 2 bases to trimming and J lost 2 bases, with 10 bases between them. As DNA, the CDR3 is TGTGCCAGCAGTTACCGGGACACCGCCTACGAGCAGTACTTC. Protein sequence: CASSYRDTAYEQYF.

The V call is TRBV2, the J call TRBJ1-5; TRBD1 matches 8 bases. From germline, CDR1 is SNHLY and CDR2 FYNNEI. The CDR3 has 15 amino acids. V shed 8 bases and J 0 bases; nucleotides not matched to a gene: 6. The chain's CDR3 is CASDRGIYSNQPQHF. The CDR3 DNA follows: TGTGCCAGCGACAGGGGAATTTATAGCAATCAGCCCCAGCATTTT.

This clone has more than one count but fewer than ten. The gene calls are TRBV2 and TRBJ2-7; TRBD1 is a possible D gene (5 bases). Germline V gene data show CDR1 as SNHLY and CDR2 as FYNNEI. The V and J ends lost 4 bases and 1 base respectively, with 11 bases between them. The CDR3 totals 14 residues. As DNA, the CDR3 is TGTGCCAGCAGTGGACAGCACAATTCCTACGAGCAGTACTTC. Translated: CASSGQHNSYEQYF. Full variable domain (rest looked up from reference TRBV2 and TRBJ2-7): EPEVTQTPSHQVTQMGQEVILRCVPISNHLYFYWYRQILGQKVEFLVSFYNNEISEKSEIFDDQFSVERPDGSNFTLKIRSTKLEDSAMYFCASSGQHNSYEQYFGPGTRLTVT.

The genes are TRBV6-5 and TRBJ1-2; TRBD1 matches at 7 bases. The germline V gene has CDR1 MNHEY and CDR2 SVGAGI. The CDR3 covers 16 residues. V was clipped by 0 bases and J by 4 bases; unmatched bases: 8. The CDR3 bases are TGTGCCAGCAGTTACTCGTCCTCACAGGGGTTCTATGGCTACACCTTC. It encodes CASSYSSSQGFYGYTF.

The chain couples TRBV12-5 to TRBJ1-1, with D perhaps TRBD1 (6 bases). The CDR3 covers 13 residues. Trimming pared 6 bases from V and 4 bases from J, leaving 12 bases between. CDR1 LGHNT and CDR2 FRNRAP come from the germline V gene. In nucleotides, the CDR3 is TGTGCTAGTGGGGAACAGGGACGCACTGAAGCTTTCTTT. Its translation is CASGEQGRTEAFF.

This clone was recorded a few times. The chain employs TRBV15 and TRBJ1-2, with D possibly matching TRBD1 (6 bases). This CDR3 has 17 residues. V dropped 0 bases and J dropped 1 base, with 15 bases sitting between them. Germline V lookup: CDR1 LNHNV, CDR2 YYDKDF (reference sequence). The CDR3 nucleotides are TGTGCCACCAGCAGAGATCTAGGGACATTTTTTAACTATGGCTACACCTTC. This codes for CATSRDLGTFFNYGYTF.

This clone was counted between two and nine times. The V call is TRBV4-2, the J call TRBJ1-1; a possible D gene is TRBD1 (6 bases). The CDR3 runs 17 residues. Trimming stripped 3 bases from V and 0 bases from J, with 17 bases between. Germline CDR1 reads LGHNA; CDR2 reads YNFKEQ. CDR3 nucleotide sequence: TGTGCCAGCAGCCAGGAACTACAGGGAGTCGTGAACACTGAAGCTTTCTTT. It specifies CASSQELQGVVNTEAFF.

This clone came up a few times. This chain uses TRBV6-1 with TRBJ1-3; D remains unclear. V was shortened by 5 bases and J by 0 bases, with 2 bases between the two germline ends. Germline lookup yields CDR1 MNHNS and CDR2 SASEGT. CDR3 length: 12 amino acids. This CDR3 reads CASSHSGNTIYF. CDR3 nucleotides: TGTGCCAGCAGTCACTCTGGAAACACCATATATTTT.

This chain uses TRBV4-1 with TRBJ2-3; a weak D match, TRBD1 (5 bases). Trimming pared 3 bases from V and 0 bases from J, leaving 10 bases between. Germline V CDR1 and CDR2: MGHRA, YSYEKL. The CDR3 extends over 15 amino acids. In DNA form, the CDR3 reads TGCGCCAGCAGCCAGCATGGACAAAGCACAGATACGCAGTATTTT. As protein: CASSQHGQSTDTQYF.

This clone was recorded a few times. This chain uses TRBV5-4 with TRBJ1-1, with a tentative D call TRBD1 (6 bases). This CDR3 is 15 amino acids long. Germline CDR1 is SGHNT and CDR2 is YYREEE (reference sequence). V lost 5 bases and J lost 6, with 20 bases in between. For the CDR3, the DNA is TGTGCCAGCAGGCCGACAGGACTTCGTACCGCTGAAGCTTTCTTT. It translates to CASRPTGLRTAEAFF.

The rearrangement uses TRBV6-1 and TRBJ1-2; 7 positions agree with TRBD1. Germline V gene lookup returns CDR1 MNHNS and CDR2 SASEGT. The CDR3 has 13 residues. J lost 6 bases, V lost 6 bases, and 7 bases had no gene match. The CDR3 is CASSLTGAHGYTF. The CDR3 bases are TGTGCCAGCAGCCTAACAGGGGCCCATGGCTACACCTTC.

V and J are TRBV28 and TRBJ1-5; perhaps TRBD1 as D (6 bases). The CDR3 loop spans 15 amino acids. The germline CDR1 and CDR2 sequences are MDHEN and SYDVKM. V was pared by 6 bases and J by 6 bases, with 18 bases between. CDR3 nucleotide sequence: TGTGCCAGCAGCCCTACGACAGGAGCAATTCAGCCCCAGCATTTT. Residues: CASSPTTGAIQPQHF. Full variable domain (missing parts from reference TRBV28 and TRBJ1-5): DVKVTQSSRYLVKRTGEKVFLECVQDMDHENMFWYRQDPGLGLRLIYFSYDVKMKEKGDIPEGYSVSREKKERFSLILESASTNQTSMYLCASSPTTGAIQPQHFGDGTRLSIL.

CDR3 coding DNA: TGTGCCGGACGGGAGGGGTCCTATGGCTACACCTTC. This codes for CAGREGSYGYTF. The chain joins TRBV6-6 to TRBJ1-2, with D maybe TRBD1 (5 bases). The CDR3 is 12 amino acids. V lost 11 bases and J 4 bases, leaving 14 bases between the germline ends. Germline V gives CDR1 MNHNY, CDR2 SVGAGI (reference sequence).

This rearrangement joins TRBV6-1 to TRBJ1-3; 7 nucleotides agree with TRBD1. Germline V lookup: CDR1 MNHNS, CDR2 SASEGT. This CDR3 is built from 15 residues. Trimming cost V 6 bases and J 0 bases; bases outside gene matches: 5. The CDR3 sequence: CASSTGDSSGNTIYF. The CDR3 region has the DNA TGTGCCAGCAGCACAGGGGACAGCTCTGGAAACACCATATATTTT.

The V gene is TRBV15, the J gene TRBJ2-2, with TRBD1 matching 7 bases. This CDR3 contains 15 residues. Germline-derived CDR1 and CDR2 are LNHNV and YYDKDF (reference sequence). The J segment lost 5 bases and the V segment lost 6 bases, leaving 9 bases of the junction unmatched. CDR3 nucleotides: TGTGCCACCAGAAGCGACAGGGTCGAAACCGGGGAGCTGTTTTTT. Translating gives CATRSDRVETGELFF.